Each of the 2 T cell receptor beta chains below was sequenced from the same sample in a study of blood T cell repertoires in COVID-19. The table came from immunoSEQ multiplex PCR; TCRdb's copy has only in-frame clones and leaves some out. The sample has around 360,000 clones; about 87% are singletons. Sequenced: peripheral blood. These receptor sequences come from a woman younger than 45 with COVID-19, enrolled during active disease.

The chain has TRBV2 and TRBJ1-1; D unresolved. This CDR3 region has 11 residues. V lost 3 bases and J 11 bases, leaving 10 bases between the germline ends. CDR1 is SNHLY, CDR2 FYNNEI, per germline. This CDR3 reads CASSDWSSAFF. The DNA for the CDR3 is TGTGCCAGCAGTGATTGGAGTTCGGCTTTCTTT.

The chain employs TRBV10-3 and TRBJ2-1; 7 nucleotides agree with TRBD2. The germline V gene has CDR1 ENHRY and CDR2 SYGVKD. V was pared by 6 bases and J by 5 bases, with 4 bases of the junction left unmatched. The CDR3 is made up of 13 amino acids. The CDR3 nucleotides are TGTGCCATCAGAACCGGGACTAACAATGAGCAGTTCTTC. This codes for CAIRTGTNNEQFF.